This is a list of T cell receptor beta chains from one sample in a study of T cells expressing NK-cell markers. TCRdb derives one entry per CDR3 protein from the 5' RACE reads, leaving out DNA. The sample data list about 430,000 distinct CDR3 sequences. Input material: blood T cells: a sorted CD56 or NKG2C T cell subset, CD4+ or CD8+ T cells, or bulk PBMC T cells (not recorded which). Receptor source: a woman aged 45-65 years in good health. The CDR3 runs from the conserved cysteine through the conserved F or W. Fields, in order: V gene, J gene, CDR3 protein.

>TRBV20-1|TRBJ1-3
CSARGPVTFSGNTIYF
>TRBV28|TRBJ2-4
CASSFSRPENIQYF
>TRBV11-3|TRBJ1-1
CASSLVRHSRGLGNTEAFF
>TRBV4-2|TRBJ2-1
CASSQLSGSNYNEQFF
>TRBV25-1|TRBJ1-3
CASSVGGKNTIYF
>TRBV5-5|TRBJ2-7
CASRQPGDEQYF
>TRBV5-1|TRBJ2-1
CASSLIPRGVNEQFF
>TRBV20-1|TRBJ1-4
CSASPPSLRGRATNEKLFF
>TRBV11-2|TRBJ2-3
CASSLDARSTDTQYF
>TRBV6-1|TRBJ1-1
CASTPLTGPNTEAFF
>TRBV19|TRBJ1-5
CASSGRTTGVWNSRPQHF
>TRBV7-8|TRBJ2-6
CASGLAGRSGANVLTF
>TRBV15|TRBJ2-4
CATRKTGTKNIQYF
>TRBV3-1|TRBJ2-7
CASSRRPGTYEQYF
>TRBV7-9|TRBJ2-7
CASSLALGGASSYEQYF
>TRBV29-1|TRBJ2-3
CSVNPVGDTQYF
>TRBV9|TRBJ2-2
CASSSRTDLRTGELFF
>TRBV2|TRBJ2-3
CASSEIGPDTQYF
>TRBV3-1|TRBJ2-7
CASSQVSYEQYF